The next 24 T cell receptor beta chains were all read from a single sample in a study of Graves' ophthalmopathy and Graves' hyperthyroidism (dated by TCRdb to 2016 to 2019). Sequencing was performed on an Illumina HiSeq 2000. TCR beta CDR3 regions were amplified from RNA transcripts for repertoire sequencing. A first-round RT-PCR used HTBI primers with the Qiagen OneStep RT-PCR kit, followed by a second-round multiplex PCR, size selection and purification. TCRdb reprocessed the public reads (quality trimming at Q25 with fastp, clone calling with MiXCR) and kept in-frame beta chains. Here each entry gathers all rows of one CDR3 protein and keeps the most common genes and DNA. For this sample there are about 740,000 distinct CDR3 sequences; approximately 40% appear just once. The ten most abundant clones make up approximately 43% of the sample. The material sequenced was peripheral blood. These receptors originate from an adult man with Graves' ophthalmopathy.

This chain connects TRBV7-9 to TRBJ2-7; D might be TRBD1 (5 bases). The CDR3 sequence is 14 residues long. V was shortened by 1 base and J by 3 bases, with 10 bases between the two germline ends. Germline CDR1 SEHNR, CDR2 FQNEAQ (reference sequence). CDR3 amino acids: CASSLDHGHYEQYF. The CDR3, as DNA: TGTGCCAGCAGCTTAGATCACGGACACTACGAGCAGTACTTC.

The sample holds many counts of this clonotype. The CDR3 nucleotides are TGCGCCAGCTCTACGACGGGAGGAGGTGGGGAGACCCAGTACTTC. Its translation: CASSTTGGGGETQYF. The gene calls are TRBV4-1 and TRBJ2-5; 7 positions match TRBD2. Per germline, CDR1 MGHRA and CDR2 YSYEKL. With 8 bases clipped from V and 5 bases from J, the junction kept 14 bases outside the gene matches. There are 15 residues in the CDR3.

This rearrangement joins TRBV25-1 to TRBJ2-5; the match to TRBD2 covers 7 bases. The CDR3 spans 16 residues. Germline V CDR1 and CDR2: MGHDK, SYGVNS. V lost 6 bases and J lost 5; bases outside the gene matches: 15. This CDR3 reads CASSSEAGRAWETQYF. CDR3 sequence (DNA): TGTGCCAGCAGCTCCGAAGCGGGGAGGGCCTGGGAGACCCAGTACTTC.

This chain links TRBV9 with TRBJ2-7, with D perhaps TRBD1 or TRBD2 (5 bases each). Trimming left V 4 bases short and J 5 bases short, with 13 bases between. Per the germline V gene, CDR1 is SGDLS and CDR2 is YYNGEE. This CDR3 spans 13 amino acids. The chain's CDR3 is CASSRHGTHEQYF. The CDR3 DNA follows: TGTGCCAGCAGCCGTCACGGGACCCACGAGCAGTACTTC.

The J gene is TRBJ2-7, the V gene TRBV7-7; 7 bases match TRBD1. CDR3 length equals 17 residues. Germline V gene sequence: CDR1 SSHAT, CDR2 FNYEAQ (reference sequence). Unmatched junction bases numbered 18, after V lost 5 bases and J lost 5 bases. The DNA of the CDR3 is TGTGCCAGCAGCCCACCCTTTGGGACAGTATCTTGCCACGAGCAGTACTTC. Translation: CASSPPFGTVSCHEQYF.

This clonotype occurred many times. The chain couples TRBV5-5 to TRBJ2-5; tentative D call: TRBD2 (6 bases). The ends were cut back, 5 bases at V and 5 bases at J, with 16 bases in the middle. The CDR3 is 14 residues long. The germline CDR1 and CDR2 sequences are SGHKS and YYEKEE (reference sequence). CDR3 DNA sequence: TGTGCCAGCAGTCGTCCCGGGGGAGTTGAGACCCAGTACTTC. As protein: CASSRPGGVETQYF.

V gene TRBV7-6 combines with J gene TRBJ2-6, with 12 bases lining up with TRBD1. Germline CDR1 and CDR2: SGHVS and FNYEAQ. The V segment lost 5 bases and the J segment 2 bases; nucleotides outside the gene matches: 7. This CDR3 is built from 18 residues. The CDR3 coding sequence is TGTGCCAGCAGCCCAGACGGGACAGGGGGCCCTGGGGCCAACGTCCTGACTTTC. It translates to CASSPDGTGGPGANVLTF.

This clonotype was seen more than once but under ten times. The V call is TRBV5-4, the J call TRBJ2-5; 12 bases map to TRBD1. V trimming: 1 base; J trimming: 2 bases; junction bases outside the gene matches: 3. The CDR3 runs to 16 residues. The V gene's germline CDR1 is SGHNT and CDR2 YYREEE (reference sequence). In nucleotides, the CDR3 is TGTGCCAGCAGCTTGAGGGACAGGGGGCGTCAAGAGACCCAGTACTTC. This codes for CASSLRDRGRQETQYF.

This clonotype has a handful of counts. The chain combines TRBV10-1 with TRBJ2-5, with D perhaps given as TRBD1 or TRBD2 (5 bases each). This CDR3 contains 17 residues. Trimming took off 2 bases at V and 2 bases at J, with 18 bases between the two ends. From germline, CDR1 is WNHNN and CDR2 SYGVQD (reference sequence). The CDR3 DNA sequence: TGCGCCAGCAGTGAGAGTAGAGGGGCCGAGGGGCAAGAGACCCAGTACTTC. The encoded protein is CASSESRGAEGQETQYF.

This chain connects TRBV29-1 to TRBJ2-2, with a tentative D call TRBD2 (6 bases). The germline V gene has CDR1 SQVTM and CDR2 ANQGSEA. CDR3 size: 15 residues. Trimming left V 7 bases short and J 2 bases short, with 17 bases between. The CDR3 spells CSAQRGVSNTGELFF. The CDR3 DNA sequence: TGCAGCGCCCAGCGCGGGGTATCTAACACCGGGGAGCTGTTTTTT.

This clonotype was seen a single time. A read error may be the cause here, since a much bigger clone is one base away. The chain is built from TRBV7-2 and TRBJ2-6; 8 positions match TRBD1. The CDR3 contains 15 residues. Germline assignment: CDR1 SGHTA and CDR2 FQGNSA. Here the CDR3 reads CATRTGGSGANVRTF. CDR3 DNA: TGTGCCACCCGCACAGGGGGTTCTGGGGCCAACGTCCGGACTTTC.

This chain connects TRBV7-3 to TRBJ2-2; D tentatively fits TRBD1 or TRBD2 (5 bases each). The CDR3 sequence is 13 residues long. Germline V gene lookup returns CDR1 SGHTA and CDR2 FQGTGA. V was shortened by 3 bases and J by 6 bases, with 8 bases between the two germline ends. CDR3 nucleotides: TGTGCCAGCAGCTTCGGGGCGGCCGGGGAGCTGTTTTTT. This translates into CASSFGAAGELFF.

This clonotype was found many times. The junction and the germline gene differ at one end; a read error may be behind it. CDR3 protein: CASSLAPLGAAGELFF. The CDR3 coding sequence is TGTGCTAGCAGCTTAGCTCCCCTGGGGGCGGCCGGGGAGCTGTTTTTT. The J gene is TRBJ2-2, the V gene TRBV7-7, with D perhaps matching TRBD1 (6 bases). CDR3 size: 16 residues. CDR1 is SSHAT and CDR2 is FNYEAQ in the germline V gene (reference sequence).

This clonotype was observed a handful of times. This chain links TRBV20-1 with TRBJ2-2, with 8 bases identical to TRBD2. Germline V lookup: CDR1 DFQATT, CDR2 SNEGSKA (reference sequence). The CDR3 is 16 residues long. Trimming at V came to 6 bases and at J to 1 base, leaving 10 bases not matched to a gene. The CDR3: CSAPGRLAGNTGELFF. DNA of the CDR3: TGCAGTGCCCCAGGCCGGCTAGCGGGGAACACCGGGGAGCTGTTTTTT.

This clonotype was seen ten or more times. The CDR3 nucleotides read TGTGCCAGCAGCGATGGAAGAGGGGGCTATGGCTACACCTTC. It yields the protein CASSDGRGGYGYTF. The chain combines TRBV9 with TRBJ1-2; D possibly corresponds to TRBD1 (6 bases). There are 14 residues in the CDR3. Germline CDR1 reads SGDLS; CDR2 reads YYNGEE. V was pared by 3 bases and J by 4 bases, with 13 bases between.

This clonotype was seen more than once but under ten times. The CDR3 is CASSQEMAGNQPQHF. In nucleotides, the CDR3 is TGTGCCAGCAGCCAAGAGATGGCGGGAAATCAGCCCCAGCATTTT. This chain connects TRBV7-9 to TRBJ1-5; D unresolved. V was clipped by 5 bases and J by 4 bases, with 15 bases between them. The CDR3 is 15 amino acids. Germline CDR1 is SEHNR and CDR2 is FQNEAQ (reference sequence).

The chain combines TRBV9 with TRBJ1-6, with D uncertain. Trimming stripped 4 bases from V and 13 bases from J, with 18 bases between. CDR3 length: 14 residues. The germline CDR1 and CDR2 sequences are SGDLS and YYNGEE. CDR3 sequence reads: CASSQDSAATPLHF. CDR3 in DNA: TGTGCCAGCAGCCAAGATTCGGCGGCTACGCCCCTCCACTTT.

This sequence joins TRBV10-3 and TRBJ2-7; D tentatively reads TRBD1 or TRBD2 (5 bases each). Germline V lookup: CDR1 ENHRY, CDR2 SYGVKD. The CDR3 is 13 amino acids. Trimming cost V 10 bases and J 2 bases, with 15 bases left between them. In DNA form, the CDR3 reads TGTGCCAGTTGGGGGAAGGGAGCCTACGAGCAGTACTTC. Residues: CASWGKGAYEQYF.

Details on this clonotype: An end of the junction differs from the germline gene, which may be a read error. The rearrangement links TRBV7-2 to TRBJ1-2; possible D gene TRBD1, 5 bases. In germline, CDR1 is SGHTA, CDR2 FQGNSA. The CDR3 spans 12 residues. The chain's CDR3 is CASTLAGNDYTF. The CDR3 DNA sequence: TGTGCCAGCACCTTAGCAGGGAATGACTACACCTTC. Together with reference TRBV7-2 and TRBJ1-2, the CDR3 gives the full variable domain: GAGVSQSPSNKVTEKGKDVELRCDPISGHTALYWYRQSLGQGLEFLIYFQGNSAPDKSGLPSDRFSAERTGGSVSTLTIQRTQQEDSAVYLCASTLAGNDYTFGSGTRLTVV.

The rearrangement uses TRBV4-1 and TRBJ1-4; 9 bases agree with TRBD1. Per germline, CDR1 MGHRA and CDR2 YSYEKL. The CDR3 loop spans 15 amino acids. J was trimmed by 6 bases and V by 1 base; bases with no gene match: 3. Written as DNA, the CDR3 is TGCGCCAGCAGCCAAGTTAACAGGGGGCATGAAAAACTGTTTTTT. It is translated as CASSQVNRGHEKLFF.

As regards this clonotype: A single base separates this from a much larger clone, so it may be a read error. This rearrangement joins TRBV7-2 to TRBJ2-5, with TRBD1 identical over 7 bases. The CDR3 length is 11 residues. Germline V gene data show CDR1 as SGHTA and CDR2 as FQGNSA. This chain's CDR3 is CARSWDRTQYF. Written as DNA, the CDR3 is TGTGCCAGGAGCTGGGACAGGACCCAGTACTTC. The full variable domain, in which reference TRBV7-2 and TRBJ2-5 provide the parts outside the CDR3, is GAGVSQSPSNKVTEKGKDVELRCDPISGHTALYWYRQSLGQGLEFLIYFQGNSAPDKSGLPSDRFSAERTGGSVSTLTIQRTQQEDSAVYLCARSWDRTQYFGPGTRLLVL.

The gene calls are TRBV19 and TRBJ2-7; 9 nucleotides match TRBD2. Germline V gives CDR1 LNHDA, CDR2 SQIVND (reference sequence). V shed 11 bases, J shed 6 bases, and the junction held 14 bases outside the gene matches. The CDR3 spans 14 residues. CDR3 in amino acids: CAWSVSGSWGEQYF. The CDR3 coding sequence is TGTGCCTGGAGTGTTAGCGGGAGTTGGGGCGAGCAGTACTTC.

Remarks on this clonotype: Relative to the germline gene, one junction end is altered; a read error may explain this. The rearrangement joins TRBV25-1 to TRBJ1-4; D is possibly TRBD1 (5 bases). Germline CDR1 is MGHDK and CDR2 is SYGVNS. This CDR3 has 16 residues. Written as DNA, the CDR3 is TGTTCCAGCAGTGCGCGGGGCACCTGGGGAGGTGAAAAACTGTTTTTT. Amino acid sequence: CSSSARGTWGGEKLFF.

This clonotype has a handful of counts. The chain has TRBV7-3 and TRBJ1-6; no reliable D call. Germline V gene lookup returns CDR1 SGHTA and CDR2 FQGTGA. Deletions cut 10 bases from V and 0 bases from J, with 16 bases between. This CDR3 region has 16 residues. The CDR3 protein is CATGSGKISYNSPLHF. CDR3 nucleotide sequence: TGTGCCACCGGCTCTGGAAAAATCTCCTATAATTCACCCCTCCACTTT.